A single sample is the source of the 10 T cell receptor beta chains below, sequenced in a study of blood T cell repertoires in COVID-19. Assay used: immunoSEQ multiplex PCR; TCRdb lists only in-frame clones, some missing. The sample holds about 120,000 clones; approximately 85% are singletons and the top ten take around 3.3%. Sequenced material: peripheral blood. The source is a man aged 40-55 years with acute or convalescent COVID-19.

The chain carries TRBV29-1 and TRBJ2-3, with D possibly matching TRBD1 (6 bases). Trimming took off 7 bases at V and 9 bases at J, with 14 bases between the two ends. The CDR3 is made up of 11 amino acids. Germline V gene sequence: CDR1 SQVTM, CDR2 ANQGSEA. CDR3 nucleotides: TGCAGCGCCAGGACAGAGGGAACGCAGTATTTT. This gives the protein CSARTEGTQYF.

The rearrangement uses TRBV24-1 and TRBJ2-3; D is possibly TRBD1 (5 bases). Germline V CDR1 and CDR2: KGHDR, SFDVKD. V was cut by 0 bases and J by 9 bases, with 12 bases left in between. CDR3 size: 14 residues. For the CDR3, the DNA is TGTGCCACCAGTGATTTGGGGCAGGGCGAAACGCAGTATTTT. Protein product: CATSDLGQGETQYF.

This clone has only one observation. The chain recombines TRBV24-1 with TRBJ1-4; D is unclear. The CDR3 length is 14 residues. Looked up from germline, CDR1 is KGHDR and CDR2 is SFDVKD. Trimming took 9 bases from V and 5 from J, leaving 15 bases between them. The CDR3 here is CATSSRPANEKLFF. The CDR3 coding sequence is TGTGCCACCTCTTCTAGACCGGCCAATGAAAAACTGTTTTTT.

This clone was detected only once. The CDR3 reads CASRGDWTDTQYF. The CDR3 nucleotides read TGTGCCAGCAGAGGGGACTGGACAGATACGCAGTATTTT. The rearrangement links TRBV2 to TRBJ2-3; D may be TRBD2 (6 bases). With 6 bases removed from V and 3 bases from J, the gap between germline ends came to 10 bases. Germline CDR1 reads SNHLY; CDR2 reads FYNNEI. The CDR3 covers 13 residues.

CDR3 in amino acids: CASSQDRGGQAQHF. CDR3 DNA sequence: TGCGCCAGCAGCCAAGATCGGGGGGGCCAGGCCCAGCATTTT. The rearrangement joins TRBV4-3 to TRBJ1-5; perhaps TRBD1 as D (6 bases). CDR3 length: 14 residues. Trimming removed 0 bases at V and 11 bases at J, with 14 bases between. CDR1 is LGHNA, CDR2 YSLEER, per germline.

This sequence joins TRBV7-8 and TRBJ2-1, with TRBD2 matching 8 bases. J gave up 2 bases and V 2 bases, and 2 bases lay outside the gene matches. The germline CDR1 and CDR2 sequences are SGHVS and FQNEAQ. The CDR3 spans 15 residues. The CDR3 spells CASSLSAGAYNEQFF. CDR3 coding DNA: TGTGCCAGCAGCTTATCAGCGGGAGCCTACAATGAGCAGTTCTTC.

The chain couples TRBV5-4 to TRBJ1-4; D unresolved. Germline assignment: CDR1 SGHNT and CDR2 YYREEE (reference sequence). Trimming removed 5 bases at V and 10 bases at J, with 15 bases between. The CDR3 is 13 residues long. Here the CDR3 DNA reads TGTGCCAGCAGTCCCGGTGGTGCGGGAAAACTGTTTTTT. Its protein is CASSPGGAGKLFF.

This chain uses TRBV7-9 with TRBJ2-7, with TRBD1 matching 11 bases. This CDR3 spans 15 amino acids. The trim removed 3 bases at V and 4 bases at J, leaving 5 bases unmatched. Germline lookup yields CDR1 SEHNR and CDR2 FQNEAQ (reference sequence). CDR3 DNA sequence: TGTGCCAGCAGCTTTCGCGGGACAGGGGGGTACGAGCAGTACTTC. This sequence encodes CASSFRGTGGYEQYF.

This chain joins TRBV2 and TRBJ1-5; 7 nucleotides align to TRBD1. Germline V lookup: CDR1 SNHLY, CDR2 FYNNEI. The CDR3 contains 16 residues. The V segment lost 0 bases and the J segment 7 bases; nucleotides outside the gene matches: 9. In DNA, the CDR3 is TGTGCCAGCAGTGAAGCGCACAGGGGAGTCAGGCAGCCCCAGCATTTT. Its protein product is CASSEAHRGVRQPQHF.

The chain has TRBV24-1 and TRBJ2-3; D remains ambiguous. Germline V CDR1 and CDR2: KGHDR, SFDVKD. This CDR3 is built from 12 residues. Trimming shortened V by 6 bases and J by 7 bases, and 10 bases separated the two germline ends. The CDR3: CATSQDSNTQYF. The DNA for the CDR3 is TGTGCCACCAGTCAGGATTCGAATACGCAGTATTTT.